A selection of T cell receptor beta chains follows, all from one sample in a study of OX40 agonist ivuxolimab in advanced cancers. Sequenced by immunoSEQ multiplex PCR; TCRdb stores in-frame clones only, minus some. The repertoire consists of tens of thousands of clones, with approximately 80% occurring once and the leading ten covering about 5%. The sample in question was CD4+ or CD8+ T cells sorted from blood, obtained in a trial of the OX40 agonist ivuxolimab. These receptors originate from an adult with an advanced solid tumor such as melanoma, head and neck, liver or kidney cancer. CDR3s include the opening cysteine and the closing phenylalanine or tryptophan.

>TRBJ1-5|TRBV4-3
CASSLARDQPQHF
>TRBJ2-1|TRBV16
CASSQLRQDRNEQFF
>TRBJ1-4|TRBV23-1
CASRLRVRDEKLFF
>TRBJ1-2|TRBV11-1
CASSTPGGYGYTF
>TRBJ1-2|TRBV5-5
CASSLAGTGVNYGYTF
>TRBJ2-5|TRBV7-7
CASSLGLGQETQYF
>TRBJ2-1|TRBV5-1
CASSLTVLAARNEQFF
>TRBJ1-2|TRBV6-4
CASSDYPDRGRGYTF
>TRBJ2-1|TRBV27
CASTAAGQREGPEQFF
>TRBJ2-1|TRBV7-9
CASNPGLAGLNEQFF
>TRBJ1-2|TRBV10-3
CAISEVVGAFGYTF
>TRBJ1-1|TRBV19
CASSISSFATEAFF
>TRBJ2-7|TRBV9
CASAGQGAYEQYF
>TRBJ2-3|TRBV2
CASKALTDTQYF
>TRBJ2-7|TRBV19
CASSTPTSYEQYF
>TRBJ1-5|TRBV6-6
CASSSPGQGNQPQHF
>TRBJ2-5|TRBV5-1
CASSPDRVGQETQYF
>TRBJ1-2|TRBV6-5
CASSPRQAHYGYTF
>TRBJ2-7|TRBV5-1
CASRNLGGSTNEQYF
>TRBJ2-3|TRBV9
CASSPAGTPRVSDTQYF
>TRBJ2-5|TRBV18
CASSPASTETQYF
>TRBJ1-1|TRBV5-1
CASSPRTGELIEAFF
>TRBJ2-5|TRBV2
CASSFQETQYF
>TRBJ1-2|TRBV19
CATQGQGMNYGYTF
>TRBJ2-1|TRBV11-3
CASSSIAGDYNEQFF
>TRBJ1-5|TRBV15
CATSRDPIGGQPQHF
>TRBJ2-3|TRBV11-3
CASSSDRDHTDTQYF
>TRBJ1-2|TRBV19
CASSYGTGGLANYGYTF
>TRBJ2-7|TRBV5-5
CASSQRDQGASYEQYF
>TRBJ1-2|TRBV5-4
CASSFPGQGSYGYTF
>TRBJ2-2|TRBV14
CASSTGLAGVRELFF
>TRBJ2-4|TRBV28
CASSKVQTIAKNIQYF
>TRBJ2-1|TRBV5-4
CASSSKAGGSSYNEQFF
>TRBJ2-3|TRBV21-1
CASSNHLAPRITSTDTQYF
>TRBJ2-1|TRBV11-2
CASSLAGSRYNEQFF
>TRBJ1-2|TRBV7-9
CASSSNEGYYGYTF
>TRBJ2-7|TRBV5-5
CASSLVSGRWSYEQYF
>TRBJ2-7|TRBV28
CASSSPTRQPSSYEQYF
>TRBJ2-1|TRBV7-3
CASSSLAGSSYNEQFF
>TRBJ2-1|TRBV29-1
CSVGPGTSGYNEQFF
>TRBJ1-2|TRBV15
CATSRDSSKSFGRYGYTF